This record concerns one TCR beta chain sequence. The sample belongs to a study of T cells in Graves' hyperthyroidism and ophthalmopathy. TCR beta CDR3 regions were amplified from RNA transcripts. In the first-round RT-PCR of the TCR CDR3, the HTBI primer set was used. TCRdb reprocessed the multiplex PCR reads with MiXCR, giving one entry per CDR3 protein. There are 300,000 to 450,000 distinct CDR3 sequences in the sample; 13% occur only once, and over 8.5% lies in the top ten. Sequencing was performed on blood. The sequence came from a young woman with Graves' hyperthyroidism.

The CDR3 bases are TGTGCCAGCAGTTCGGACAGCCGGCCAACCTACGAGCAGTACTTC. Residues: CASSSDSRPTYEQYF. V gene TRBV6-5 combines with J gene TRBJ2-7; TRBD1 is a possible D gene (6 bases). This CDR3 is 15 amino acids long. CDR1 is MNHEY and CDR2 is SVGAGI in the germline V gene. The V end lost 4 bases, the J end lost 2 bases, and 15 bases lay between the germline ends.